These T cell receptor beta chains were read from a single sample in a study of T-cell memory formation after mild COVID-19. TCRdb reprocessed the 5' RACE reads via MiXCR and lists one record per CDR3 protein. The sample holds approximately 60,000 distinct CDR3 sequences; about 9.4% are singletons and the top ten take approximately 1.1%. Source material: PBMCs or a T cell subset sorted from them (not recorded which). These receptors came from a man between 18 and 29 years old who had mild COVID-19 (a few samples of this study predate the infection). Cell type and time point are not known. The CDR3 runs from the conserved cysteine through the conserved F or W. A D gene is named only where the DNA matches it firmly. Part of the rows lack a size; the others show once, few, many or a class for expanded clones.

clone size	V gene	D gene	J gene	CDR3 protein	CDR3 DNA
.	TRBV30	.	TRBJ2-2	CAWRDRDRNTGELFF	TGTGCCTGGAGGGACCGGGATAGGAACACCGGGGAGCTGTTTTTT
few	TRBV12-3/TRBV12-4	TRBD1	TRBJ1-1	CASSKQGANTEAFF	TGTGCCAGCAGTAAACAGGGGGCGAACACTGAAGCTTTCTTT
.	TRBV13	.	TRBJ2-7	CASSQAGSYEQYF	TGTGCCAGCAGTCAAGCAGGGTCCTACGAGCAGTACTTC
many	TRBV24-1	.	TRBJ2-2	CASIQPGELFF	TGTGCCTCGATCCAGCCCGGGGAGCTGTTTTTT
many	TRBV4-1	.	TRBJ1-1	CASSQVGLAEAFF	TGCGCCAGCAGCCAAGTAGGGCTAGCTGAAGCTTTCTTT
many	TRBV4-2	.	TRBJ2-5	CASSQGGSDSQETQYF	TGTGCCAGCAGCCAAGGCGGATCGGACTCCCAAGAGACCCAGTACTTC
few	TRBV5-1	.	TRBJ1-1	CASSLEANTEAFF	TGCGCCAGCAGCTTGGAGGCAAACACTGAAGCTTTCTTT
few	TRBV28	TRBD1	TRBJ2-1	CASTIKGAREQFF	TGTGCCAGCACGATAAAGGGGGCAAGGGAGCAGTTCTTC
.	TRBV7-9	TRBD1	TRBJ1-6	CAGTPGQSNSPLHF	TGTGCCGGGACCCCGGGACAGAGCAATTCACCCCTCCACTTT
.	TRBV7-2	.	TRBJ1-5	CASSLVAVGNQPQHF	TGTGCCAGCAGCTTAGTAGCAGTTGGCAATCAGCCCCAGCATTTT
.	TRBV7-2	.	TRBJ2-1	CASSSGVGGTRLRNEQFF	TGTGCCAGCAGCTCCGGAGTGGGGGGAACTAGGCTAAGGAATGAGCAGTTCTTC
many	TRBV4-3	.	TRBJ2-2	CASSQDFASSLFF	TGCGCCAGCAGCCAAGATTTTGCGAGTTCCCTGTTTTTT
few	TRBV20-1	TRBD1	TRBJ1-4	CSARDRQGGGYTEKLFF	TGCAGTGCTAGAGATAGACAGGGAGGGGGATATACAGAAAAACTGTTTTTT
few	TRBV28	.	TRBJ1-2	CASLPQWSYGYTF	TGTGCCAGCCTTCCTCAATGGTCCTATGGCTACACCTTC
few	TRBV9	.	TRBJ1-3	CASSVVGGGNTIYF	TGTGCCAGCAGCGTAGTAGGGGGAGGAAACACCATATATTTT
.	TRBV5-1	.	TRBJ1-1	CASRNEGRENTEAFF	TGCGCCAGCAGAAACGAAGGACGGGAGAACACTGAAGCTTTCTTT